Listed below are T cell receptor beta chains from one sample, sequenced in a study of human T cells and chemical hapten exposure. Each CDR3 protein gets one entry after TCRdb re-called the RACE reads with MiXCR. The repertoire consists of roughly 120,000 distinct CDR3 sequences, with approximately 10% occurring once and the leading ten covering 1.5% to 2%. Sequencing was done on a sample of whole blood. The receptors shown here come from a male donor in good health. Some clones in this sample may be carry-over from other donors' samples. Each CDR3 is given with its conserved first and last residue. Each record gives: V gene, J gene, D gene, CDR3 protein. A D gene is named only where the DNA matches it firmly.

V gene: TRBV20-1
J gene: TRBJ1-4
D gene: .
CDR3 protein: CSALPPRTARVELFF

V gene: TRBV5-1
J gene: TRBJ2-5
D gene: .
CDR3 protein: CASSRGRETQYF

V gene: TRBV7-2
J gene: TRBJ2-1
D gene: .
CDR3 protein: CASSLDFNEQFF

V gene: TRBV12-5
J gene: TRBJ2-1
D gene: .
CDR3 protein: CASGLVPTRSNEQFF

V gene: TRBV18
J gene: TRBJ2-1
D gene: TRBD2
CDR3 protein: CASSPLQPGLAGVKNEQFF

V gene: TRBV7-9
J gene: TRBJ2-1
D gene: TRBD2
CDR3 protein: CASSTLAGLSYNEQFF

V gene: TRBV2
J gene: TRBJ1-2
D gene: .
CDR3 protein: CASRMDGYGYTF

V gene: TRBV7-2
J gene: TRBJ2-1
D gene: TRBD2
CDR3 protein: CASSPRPSGGAAYNEQFF

V gene: TRBV14
J gene: TRBJ2-6
D gene: TRBD2
CDR3 protein: CASSHGGYRISGANVLTF

V gene: TRBV6-1
J gene: TRBJ1-5
D gene: TRBD1
CDR3 protein: CASSEEDRGNQPQHF

V gene: TRBV18
J gene: TRBJ2-1
D gene: TRBD1
CDR3 protein: CASSRQGRTPGEQFF

V gene: TRBV18
J gene: TRBJ2-3
D gene: TRBD1
CDR3 protein: CASSPGQGADTQYF

V gene: TRBV20-1
J gene: TRBJ1-3
D gene: .
CDR3 protein: CSARDPSSGNTIYF

V gene: TRBV4-1
J gene: TRBJ2-1
D gene: TRBD2
CDR3 protein: CASSGTSGSSSNEQFF

V gene: TRBV6-6
J gene: TRBJ1-5
D gene: .
CDR3 protein: CASSYLRRDQPQHF

V gene: TRBV6-5
J gene: TRBJ2-1
D gene: .
CDR3 protein: CASGTPGLPNEQFF

V gene: TRBV6-4
J gene: TRBJ1-2
D gene: TRBD1
CDR3 protein: CASSEGTGWDYGYTF

V gene: TRBV6-5
J gene: TRBJ2-5
D gene: TRBD2
CDR3 protein: CASSYGGGEQETQYF

V gene: TRBV6-5
J gene: TRBJ1-1
D gene: TRBD1
CDR3 protein: CASSYFDRGSTEAFF